The 18 T cell receptor beta chains listed next were all sequenced from one sample in a study of T cells in Graves' hyperthyroidism and ophthalmopathy. Amplified TCR beta CDR3 regions derived from RNA transcripts. HTBI primers drove first-round RT-PCR of the TCR CDR3. TCRdb fed the multiplex PCR reads into MiXCR, producing one record per CDR3 protein. The sample lists approximately 480,000 distinct CDR3 sequences, under 25% occurring once. Material: blood. The receptors here all came from a man in his late teens or twenties with Graves' hyperthyroidism.

Here the CDR3 reads CASSSIASGLSYEQYF. CDR3 in DNA: TGTGCCAGCAGCTCAATAGCTTCAGGCCTCTCCTACGAGCAGTACTTC. The rearrangement joins TRBV11-2 to TRBJ2-7; D is undetermined. Trimming stripped 4 bases from V and 0 bases from J, with 16 bases between. Germline assignment: CDR1 SGHAT and CDR2 FQNNGV. The CDR3 extends over 16 amino acids.

Ten or more counts support this clonotype. The gene calls are TRBV29-1 and TRBJ2-5, with D possibly matching TRBD1 (5 bases). Germline V gives CDR1 SQVTM, CDR2 ANQGSEA. Between the trimmed V and J ends, which lost 5 bases and 5 bases, there was a span of 21 bases. This CDR3 has 15 residues. The CDR3 coding sequence is TGCAGCGTTTCCACAGGTACCCCCACGGTGGAGACCCAGTACTTC. It translates to CSVSTGTPTVETQYF.

The sample holds many counts of this clonotype. The chain uses TRBV9 and TRBJ1-1; D not certain. V lost 4 bases to trimming and J lost 3 bases, with 13 bases between them. In germline, CDR1 is SGDLS, CDR2 YYNGEE. The length of the CDR3 is 14 residues. Written as DNA, the CDR3 is TGTGCCAGCAGCCCTTGGGAACGGGACACTGAAGCTTTCTTT. Translated, it gives CASSPWERDTEAFF.

The chain employs TRBV2 and TRBJ2-4, with 12 bases aligning to TRBD1. V lost 3 bases to trimming and J lost 5 bases; unmatched junction nucleotides: 5. Per germline, CDR1 SNHLY and CDR2 FYNNEI. This CDR3 has 16 amino acids. This CDR3 reads CASSEGQGARENIQYF. The CDR3 DNA follows: TGTGCCAGCAGTGAGGGACAGGGGGCGCGGGAAAACATTCAGTACTTC.

The chain uses TRBV15 and TRBJ1-5; D not resolved. Per germline, CDR1 LNHNV and CDR2 YYDKDF (reference sequence). This CDR3 has 12 amino acids. Trimming pared 4 bases from V and 4 bases from J, leaving 5 bases between. CDR3 loop: CATSTRNQPQHF. Written as DNA, the CDR3 is TGTGCCACCAGCACCCGTAATCAGCCCCAGCATTTT. The whole variable domain, filled in from reference TRBV15 and TRBJ1-5, reads DAMVIQNPRYQVTQFGKPVTLSCSQTLNHNVMYWYQQKSSQAPKLLFHYYDKDFNNEADTPDNFQSRRPNTSFCFLDIRSPGLGDTAMYLCATSTRNQPQHFGDGTRLSIL.

There are many counts of this clonotype. The chain employs TRBV6-1 and TRBJ1-2, with D unclear. Germline V lookup: CDR1 MNHNS, CDR2 SASEGT. CDR3 length equals 15 residues. The ends were cut back, 6 bases at V and 3 bases at J, with 17 bases in the middle. The DNA of the CDR3 is TGTGCCAGCAGCGGCAGGACGTCGACGGACTATGGCTACACCTTC. This gives the protein CASSGRTSTDYGYTF.

There are many counts of this clonotype. The chain carries TRBV12-3 or TRBV12-4 and TRBJ2-7; no reliable D call. Trimming pared 2 bases from V and 4 bases from J, leaving 18 bases between. The CDR3 totals 16 residues. The CDR3 sequence: CASSLSGARERYEQYF. In nucleotides, the CDR3 is TGTGCCAGCAGTTTATCAGGTGCGAGAGAACGGTACGAGCAGTACTTC.

In regard to this clonotype: No conserved phenylalanine or tryptophan is present at the end of the CDR3, so a read error is the likely explanation. The gene calls are TRBV6-1 and TRBJ2-7, with D perhaps TRBD1 (6 bases). The CDR3 has 15 amino acids. CDR1 and CDR2 (germline): MNHNS, SASEGT. The germline V and J ends were trimmed by 8 bases and 2 bases, with 19 bases remaining between them. The CDR3 loop is CASSGRAGATYEQYL. Here the CDR3 DNA reads TGTGCCAGCTCCGGTCGCGCAGGGGCGACCTACGAGCAGTACCTC.

The sample holds many counts of this clonotype. This rearrangement joins TRBV11-1 to TRBJ1-5; 10 bases match TRBD1. The CDR3 sequence is 18 residues long. The germline V gene has CDR1 SGHAT and CDR2 FQDESV (reference sequence). V was pared by 5 bases and J by 0 bases, with 10 bases of the junction left unmatched. As DNA, the CDR3 is TGTGCCAGCAGCCCGGGACAGGGGTCAATGTATAGCAATCAGCCCCAGCATTTT. Its translation: CASSPGQGSMYSNQPQHF.

Details on this clonotype: A much more abundant neighbour one base away suggests this may be a read error. The conserved closing phenylalanine or tryptophan is absent in this CDR3, likely reflecting a read error. This chain connects TRBV2 to TRBJ1-2, with 7 nucleotides matching TRBD1. The CDR3 extends over 13 amino acids. V dropped 4 bases and J dropped 6; count of bases not matched to a gene: 5. CDR1 is SNHLY and CDR2 is FYNNEI in the germline V gene. The CDR3: CASSGTGVDGYTL. The CDR3 nucleotides are TGTGCCAGCAGTGGTACAGGGGTCGATGGCTACACCTTG.

The V call is TRBV6-2 or TRBV6-3, the J call TRBJ1-1; D is ambiguous. The CDR3 totals 15 residues. Trimming stripped 0 bases from V and 4 bases from J, with 12 bases between. Germline values: CDR1 MNHEY, CDR2 SVGEGT. The CDR3 region has the DNA TGTGCCAGCAGTTACTCAGGACCGTCCAGCACTGAAGCTTTCTTT. This translates into CASSYSGPSSTEAFF.

This clonotype occurred many times. The rearrangement links TRBV12-3 or TRBV12-4 to TRBJ1-1; possibly TRBD1 for D (6 bases). The V and J ends lost 5 bases and 10 bases respectively, with 17 bases between them. The CDR3 length is 13 residues. The CDR3 region is CASSGTLNSAAFF. CDR3 DNA: TGTGCCAGCAGTGGGACACTGAATTCGGCAGCTTTCTTT.

The sample holds many counts of this clonotype. The chain combines TRBV6-5 with TRBJ1-5; no clear D. V gave up 7 bases and J gave up 5 bases, with 12 bases separating them. Germline CDR1 and CDR2: MNHEY and SVGAGI. The CDR3 contains 13 residues. The CDR3 bases are TGTGCCAGCACTCTCGGGGAAGATCAGCCCCAGCATTTT. Encoded protein: CASTLGEDQPQHF.

This clonotype was found a few times. The V gene is TRBV28, the J gene TRBJ1-1, with D unclear. V was shortened by 3 bases and J by 0 bases, with 8 bases between the two germline ends. CDR1 is MDHEN and CDR2 is SYDVKM in the germline V gene. CDR3 size: 14 residues. The CDR3 DNA follows: TGTGCCAGCAGTTTTGTGCTTCTGAACACTGAAGCTTTCTTT. Protein sequence: CASSFVLLNTEAFF.

This clonotype came up many times. The chain carries TRBV28 and TRBJ1-5, with no clear D. The V end lost 8 bases, the J end lost 5 bases, and 16 bases lay between the germline ends. This CDR3 spans 14 amino acids. Germline V CDR1 and CDR2: MDHEN, SYDVKM. CDR3 DNA: TGTGCCAGCTCCTTGCAGGAGAATTATCAGCCCCAGCATTTT. Its translation: CASSLQENYQPQHF.

The CDR3 sequence: CSAPGLAGGPNTGELFF. CDR3 DNA: TGCAGTGCACCGGGACTAGCGGGGGGGCCGAACACCGGGGAGCTGTTTTTT. The chain uses TRBV20-1 and TRBJ2-2; 16 positions agree with TRBD2. The trim removed 6 bases at V and 0 bases at J, leaving 4 bases unmatched. This CDR3 is built from 17 residues. Germline V gene lookup returns CDR1 DFQATT and CDR2 SNEGSKA (reference sequence).

This clonotype was seen ten or more times. The gene calls are TRBV28 and TRBJ1-2; no definite D call. The CDR3 is made up of 16 amino acids. Per germline, CDR1 MDHEN and CDR2 SYDVKM. Trimming cost V 0 bases and J 0 bases, with 11 bases left between them. CDR3: CASSLCTACANYGYTF. The CDR3 bases are TGTGCCAGCAGTTTATGCACAGCATGCGCTAACTATGGCTACACCTTC.

There are many counts of this clonotype. The chain links TRBV5-5 to TRBJ1-1; D is undetermined. This CDR3 has 14 residues. CDR1 and CDR2 (germline): SGHKS, YYEKEE (reference sequence). The V and J ends lost 1 base and 3 bases respectively, with 10 bases between them. CDR3 sequence reads: CASSLLGPDTEAFF. In nucleotides, the CDR3 is TGTGCCAGCAGCTTGTTGGGCCCGGACACTGAAGCTTTCTTT.